The 3 T cell receptor beta chains in this list originate from one sample, sequenced in a study of T cells in Graves' hyperthyroidism and ophthalmopathy. TCR beta CDR3 regions were amplified from RNA transcripts. First-round RT-PCR with HTBI primers amplified the TCR CDR3 region. MiXCR, applied by TCRdb to the multiplex PCR reads, yields one record per CDR3 protein. The data show hundreds of thousands of distinct CDR3 sequences, with roughly 15% seen just once and 4% to 5.5% held by the top ten. The sequencing input was blood. The receptors come from a woman aged 40 to 55 with Graves' ophthalmopathy.

Worth noting for this clonotype: Being one base from a much bigger clone, this may be a read error. The chain uses TRBV5-5 and TRBJ2-7; 8 bases line up with TRBD1. This CDR3 is built from 16 residues. The V gene end was trimmed by 7 bases and the J gene end by 3 bases; junction bases not matched to a gene: 15. Per the germline V gene, CDR1 is SGHKS and CDR2 is YYEKEE (reference sequence). The CDR3 DNA reads as TGTGCCAGCGGCTACAGGGATGCAGGGGGCTTCTACGAGCAGTACTTC. Protein product: CASGYRDAGGFYEQYF.

This clonotype occurred many times. For the CDR3, the DNA is TGTGCCAGCAGCTTATTGTCCAGGGGGAACACTGAAGCTTTCTTT. Encoded protein: CASSLLSRGNTEAFF. The J gene is TRBJ1-1, the V gene TRBV7-9, with a tentative D call TRBD1 (6 bases). The CDR3 sequence is 15 residues long. V was cut by 2 bases and J by 1 base, with 11 bases left in between. Germline V gene sequence: CDR1 SEHNR, CDR2 FQNEAQ (reference sequence).

This clonotype was detected only a few times. V is TRBV3-1 and J is TRBJ1-1; TRBD1 matches at 7 bases. Trimming cost V 4 bases and J 1 base; bases outside gene matches: 12. The CDR3 consists of 17 residues. Looked up from germline, CDR1 is LGHDT and CDR2 is YNNKEL (reference sequence). The CDR3 sequence is CASSPLGGRVPNTEAFF. The CDR3 DNA reads TGTGCCAGCAGCCCCCTAGGGGGCCGGGTTCCGAACACTGAAGCTTTCTTT.